Reported below is one T cell receptor beta chain. This record comes from a study of identical twins. V was clipped by 7 bases and J by 7 bases; unmatched bases: 11. This CDR3 spans 15 amino acids. Germline assignment: CDR1 LGHDT and CDR2 YNNKEL (reference sequence). TCRdb re-called the 5' RACE reads through MiXCR, storing one row per CDR3 protein. The table records 550,000 to 800,000 distinct CDR3 sequences, just over 7% of them present only once. These data were also reused for a study on yellow fever vaccine responses in identical twins.

This TCR was sampled from a woman aged 18-35 years in good health. The sequencing input was PBMCs. The chain is built from TRBV3-1 and TRBJ2-7; 12 bases align to TRBD2. This chain's CDR3 is CASTQLLAGGEEQYF. The CDR3 DNA is TGTGCCAGCACCCAGCTACTAGCGGGAGGAGAAGAGCAGTACTTC.